Sequencing of this T cell receptor beta chain was carried out in a study of blood T cell repertoires in COVID-19. The overall study: From the United States, Italy and Spain came samples of acute and convalescent COVID-19.

In Cohort 3, a recovered donor had either two negative PCRs, clearance, or symptom resolution. The CDR3 length is 16 residues. Trimming cost V 5 bases and J 3 bases; bases outside gene matches: 9. CDR1 SEHNR and CDR2 FQNEAQ come from the germline V gene (reference sequence). The protocol was immunoSEQ multiplex PCR, while the TCRdb copy is restricted to in-frame clones and leaves out a portion. The sample includes over 120,000 clones, around 79% of them seen just once. Sequencing was done on a sample of PBMCs or T cells enriched from blood (not recorded which). The clonotype originates from a woman aged 45-65 years who had recovered from COVID-19. The chain couples TRBV7-9 to TRBJ1-2, with 10 bases matching TRBD1. The DNA for the CDR3 is TGTGCCAGCAGCGGATACCGGGACAGGGGATACTATGGCTACACCTTC. It yields the protein CASSGYRDRGYYGYTF.